The 2 T cell receptor beta chains below were found in one sample sequenced in a study of blood T cell repertoires in COVID-19. Assay used: immunoSEQ multiplex PCR; TCRdb lists only in-frame clones, some missing. The data show about 240,000 clones, roughly nine tenths seen once. Material for sequencing was peripheral blood. The receptors here all came from a woman aged 50 to 65 with COVID-19, enrolled during active disease.

This clone occurred many times. V is TRBV4-3 and J is TRBJ1-6; D ambiguous. The V and J ends lost 1 base and 5 bases respectively, with 6 bases between them. Germline CDR1 reads LGHNA; CDR2 reads YSLEER. The CDR3 runs 14 residues. CDR3: CASSQVENNSPLHF. As DNA, the CDR3 is TGCGCCAGCAGCCAAGTAGAGAATAATTCACCCCTCCACTTT.

This chain joins TRBV6-1 and TRBJ1-5; the D gene is possibly TRBD1 (6 bases). Trimming cost V 1 base and J 2 bases, with 12 bases left between them. CDR1 is MNHNS, CDR2 SASEGT, per germline. This CDR3 is built from 16 residues. The CDR3 bases are TGTGCCAGCAGTGAAGATCCAGGGGTCGGCAATCAGCCCCAGCATTTT. As protein: CASSEDPGVGNQPQHF.